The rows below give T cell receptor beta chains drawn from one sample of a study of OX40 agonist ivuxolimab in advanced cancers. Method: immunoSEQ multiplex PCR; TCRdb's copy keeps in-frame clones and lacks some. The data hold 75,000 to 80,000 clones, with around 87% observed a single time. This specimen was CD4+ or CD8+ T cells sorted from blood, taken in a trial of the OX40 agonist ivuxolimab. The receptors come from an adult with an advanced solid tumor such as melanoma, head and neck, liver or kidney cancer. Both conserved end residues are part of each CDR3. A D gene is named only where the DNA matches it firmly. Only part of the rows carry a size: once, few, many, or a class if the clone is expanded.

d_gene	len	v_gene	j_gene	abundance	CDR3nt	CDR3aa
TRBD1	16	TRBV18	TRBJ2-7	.	TGTGCCAGCTCACCACTTTCCGGGACAGTAGTATACGAGCAGTACTTC	CASSPLSGTVVYEQYF
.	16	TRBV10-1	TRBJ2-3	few	TGCGCCAGCAGTGCAGGGCTTTCTAGGTTTACAGATACGCAGTATTTT	CASSAGLSRFTDTQYF
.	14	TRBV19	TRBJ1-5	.	TGTGCCAGTAGTATAAACGGGGGAGATCAGCCCCAGCATTTT	CASSINGGDQPQHF
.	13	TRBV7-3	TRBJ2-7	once	TGTGCCAGCCCCGGGGGGCTCCCCTACGAGCAGTACTTC	CASPGGLPYEQYF
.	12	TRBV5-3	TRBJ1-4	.	TGTGCCAGAGTTGGTAGGGTCGAAAAACTGTTTTTT	CARVGRVEKLFF
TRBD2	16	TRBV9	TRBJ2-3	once	TGTGCCAGCAGCGTTAGCGGGGGGTCGGACACAGATACGCAGTATTTT	CASSVSGGSDTDTQYF
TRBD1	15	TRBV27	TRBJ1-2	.	TGTGCCAGCAGTATCAGGACAGGGGCACCTTATGGCTACACCTTC	CASSIRTGAPYGYTF
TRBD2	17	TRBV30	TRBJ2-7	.	TGTGCCTGGAGTGGACTAGCGGGATCTTCCAACGCCTACGAGCAGTACTTC	CAWSGLAGSSNAYEQYF
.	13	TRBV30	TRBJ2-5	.	TGTGCCTGGAGTGTACCCCCTGGGGAGACCCAGTACTTC	CAWSVPPGETQYF
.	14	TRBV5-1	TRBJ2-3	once	TGCGCCAGCAGCTTGGGACAGTTCACAGATACGCAGTATTTT	CASSLGQFTDTQYF
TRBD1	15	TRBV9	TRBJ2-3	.	TGTGCCAGCAGCCTGACTGGACAGGGACCAGATACGCAGTATTTT	CASSLTGQGPDTQYF
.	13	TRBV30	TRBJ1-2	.	TGTGCCTGGAGTCAGGGGATAAACTATGGCTACACCTTC	CAWSQGINYGYTF
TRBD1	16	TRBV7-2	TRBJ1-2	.	TGTGCCAGCTCAAGAGGAGGACAGGGGCTCTTCTATGGCTACACCTTC	CASSRGGQGLFYGYTF
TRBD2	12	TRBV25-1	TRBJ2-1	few	TGTGCCAGCAGTGAAATCCGGGGGGGGCAGTTCTTC	CASSEIRGGQFF
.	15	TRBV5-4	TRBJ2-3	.	TGTGCCAGCAGCTTGGATCTGGTGGACACAGATACGCAGTATTTT	CASSLDLVDTDTQYF
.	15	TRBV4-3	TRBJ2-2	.	TGCGCCAGCAGCCATGGACAGCCTAACACCGGGGAGCTGTTTTTT	CASSHGQPNTGELFF
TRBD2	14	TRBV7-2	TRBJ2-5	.	TGTGCCAGCAGCTTAGCGGGACTAGGAGAGACCCAGTACTTC	CASSLAGLGETQYF
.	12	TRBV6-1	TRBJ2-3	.	TGTGCCAGCACAGTCCAATTAGATACGCAGTATTTT	CASTVQLDTQYF
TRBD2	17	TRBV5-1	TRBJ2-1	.	TGCGCCAGCAGCTTGGATCAACTAGCGGGGGGTGGGAATGAGCAGTTCTTC	CASSLDQLAGGGNEQFF
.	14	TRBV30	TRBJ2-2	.	TGTGCCTGGAGCACAAAACAGAACACCGGGGAGCTGTTTTTT	CAWSTKQNTGELFF
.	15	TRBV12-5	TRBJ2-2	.	TGTGCTAGTGGTTTGGTAGTCCCCACACTAGGGGAGCTGTTTTTT	CASGLVVPTLGELFF
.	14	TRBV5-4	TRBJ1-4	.	TGTGCCAGCAGCTTGGCCGGAGGGCGTGAAAAACTGTTTTTT	CASSLAGGREKLFF
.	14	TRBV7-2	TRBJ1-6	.	TGTGCCAGCGCCCCCGGGCCCTTAGATTCACCCCTCCACTTT	CASAPGPLDSPLHF
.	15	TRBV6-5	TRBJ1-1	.	TGTGCCAGCAGTTCACCCCGGGGAGCGAACACTGAAGCTTTCTTT	CASSSPRGANTEAFF
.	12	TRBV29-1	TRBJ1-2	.	TGCAGCGTCACGGACAGACTTGATGGCTACACCTTC	CSVTDRLDGYTF
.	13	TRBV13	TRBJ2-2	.	TGTGCCAGTCAGAGGAAAGACACCGGGGAGCTGTTTTTT	CASQRKDTGELFF
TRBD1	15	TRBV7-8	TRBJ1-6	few	TGTGCCAGCAGCCAGAGCGACAGGGCTAATTCACCCCTCCACTTT	CASSQSDRANSPLHF
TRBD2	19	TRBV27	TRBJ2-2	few	TGTGCCAGCAGTTCAAATACCGGACTAGCGCTGGACCCCACCGGGGAGCTGTTTTTT	CASSSNTGLALDPTGELFF
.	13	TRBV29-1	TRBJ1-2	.	TGCAGCGCCCTAATTGGATGGGACTATGGCTACACCTTC	CSALIGWDYGYTF
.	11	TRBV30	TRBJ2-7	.	TGTGCCTGGAGCCTCCAGGGGAAGCAGTACTTC	CAWSLQGKQYF
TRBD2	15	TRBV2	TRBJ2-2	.	TGTGCCAGCAGAGTGACTAGCGCGGGCACCGGGGAGCTGTTTTTT	CASRVTSAGTGELFF
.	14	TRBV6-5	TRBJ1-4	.	TGTGCCAGCAGTTACTCACGGGCGGACGAAAAACTGTTTTTT	CASSYSRADEKLFF
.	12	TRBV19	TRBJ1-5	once	TGTGCCAGTAGTATAAGCAATCAGCCCCAGCATTTT	CASSISNQPQHF
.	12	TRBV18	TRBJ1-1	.	TGTGCCAGCTCATTGCGGAACACTGAAGCTTTCTTT	CASSLRNTEAFF
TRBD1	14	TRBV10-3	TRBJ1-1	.	TGTGCCATCAGTACAGGGGTTTGGGACACTGAAGCTTTCTTT	CAISTGVWDTEAFF
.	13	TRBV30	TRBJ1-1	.	TGTGCCTGGTGGGACTTCTGGGGCACTGAAGCTTTCTTT	CAWWDFWGTEAFF
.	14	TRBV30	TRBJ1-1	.	TGTGCCTGGGGATGGGCTTTAATGAACACTGAAGCTTTCTTT	CAWGWALMNTEAFF
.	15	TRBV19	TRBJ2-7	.	TGTGCCAGTAGTATAGGGACAGAGGCCTCCTACGAGCAGTACTTC	CASSIGTEASYEQYF
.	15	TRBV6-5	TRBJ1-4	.	TGTGCCAGCAGTTACGGAGGAGCAACTAATGAAAAACTGTTTTTT	CASSYGGATNEKLFF
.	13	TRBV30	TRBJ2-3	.	TGTGCCTGGAGTCCTAAGGCCGCGGATACGCAGTATTTT	CAWSPKAADTQYF
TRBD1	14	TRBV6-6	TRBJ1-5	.	TGTGCCAGCAACCAGGGGGATAGCAATCAGCCCCAGCATTTT	CASNQGDSNQPQHF
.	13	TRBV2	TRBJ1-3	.	TGTGCCAGCAGGGGGACTCCTGGAAACACCATATATTTT	CASRGTPGNTIYF
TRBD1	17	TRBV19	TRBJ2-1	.	TGTGCCAGTAGTATAGAGGGGACAGGGGTCTCCTACAATGAGCAGTTCTTC	CASSIEGTGVSYNEQFF